The T cell receptor (beta chain) under discussion was sequenced for a study of cytomegalovirus exposure and HLA in healthy donors (dated by TCRdb to about 2017). Regarding the study in general: In an earlier analysis of under 750 of the donors, 276 Gb of sequence data and 117 million unique TCR beta sequences from about 190 million T cells were reported. The study used immunosequencing to profile the T cell repertoires of some 600 subjects and linked those repertoires to cytomegalovirus serostatus. Several DR-DQ haplotypes were treated as single units for association and clustering because of strong linkage in the cohort. A later genetic analysis used genome-wide SNP genotypes for about 60% of the roughly 670 donors, treating that subset as a discovery cohort. High-throughput TCR immunosequencing, statistical association of individual TCRs with disease status, and machine learning were combined to predict cytomegalovirus infection status. HLA typing included class I and class II loci at four-digit resolution. Of the roughly 410 genotyped donors, 81% were placed in the genetic ancestry cluster associated with self-reported Caucasian donors. The study aimed to test whether cataloging public T cell receptors could reveal signatures of past pathogen exposure. An earlier analysis of 587 of the donors applied high-throughput TCR beta sequencing to assess whether each TCR beta V gene segment acted as functional or pseudogenic. Among a few hundred genotyped donors of the cohort, an average of around 240,000 unique TCR beta nucleotide sequences were sequenced per donor, roughly 18% of them non-productive. A later analysis re-analyzed previously published TCR beta repertoires from 600 to 850 donors and added high-resolution HLA genotyping to study TCR occurrence patterns. An early release covering roughly 580 HLA-typed donors comprised around 300 gigabases of sequencing data and roughly 86 million unique TCR sequences. Rather than drawing on any new phenotypic data, the later analysis identified candidate immune exposures from TCR beta sequences and the way those sequences occurred across donors. Alongside the repertoire data, information on donor age, sex, ethnicity and CMV serostatus was compiled. Every discovery cohort repertoire had been produced on one sequencing platform. In addition to the first cohort of 500 to 850 subjects, a separate validation cohort of over 90 different subjects was used. The number of typed donors differed by locus: about 629-630 for A, B, C, DRB1 and DQB1; approximately 530 for DQA1; around 580 for DPA1; and 400 to 480 for DPB1.

The cohort consisted of 670 or so healthy bone marrow donors. Cohort members were all nominally healthy when sampled, although unrecorded immune exposures were likely present. Of the 670 or so cohort members, 250 to 300 had positive CMV serostatus and 352 had negative CMV serostatus, and CMV serostatus was not recorded for the donor. Every donor gave a peripheral blood sample, and the peripheral blood mononuclear cells from that sample were used for TCR beta sequencing. Genomic DNA extraction from the blood cell samples was performed with the Qiagen DNeasy Blood Extraction Kit. CDR1 and CDR2 are read off the germline V gene (reference sequence) as SEHNR and FQNEAQ. V lost 6 bases and J lost 5 bases; the stretch between them is 20 bases long. Inclusive of the bounding cysteine and phenylalanine, the CDR3 is 16 residues long. Only CDR3 DNA remains: 48 bases, in frame from the first base. The library was made by the immunoSEQ multiplex PCR assay. For the multiplex PCR, a mixture combining 60 forward primers for TCR Vbeta segments and 13 reverse primers for TCR Jbeta segments was used. The CDR3 region of rearranged TCR beta genes was amplified from genomic DNA by a multiplex PCR assay. The Illumina HiSeq System was used to sequence the amplified TCR beta libraries as 87-base-pair reads. On the study's bioinformatics: A later analysis tallied roughly 76 million unique TCR beta chains across the 650 to 750 repertoires, and about 10 million of those chains were shared by two or more donors. To remove PCR and sequencing errors, raw reads were error-corrected and collapsed into unique sequences using a nearest-neighbor algorithm that merged closely related sequences. CDR3 sequences were aligned to IMGT reference sequences to assign V, D and J gene segments. For a sequence to be retained, at least a six-nucleotide match to both a V gene segment and a J gene segment was required. Rearrangements were classified as productive when the CDR3 lacked stop codons and remained in frame with V and J, and all other rearrangements were classified as non-productive. CDR3 was defined by IMGT convention, running from the second conserved V-encoded cysteine to the conserved J-encoded phenylalanine. In an earlier analysis of approximately 590 of the donors, sequences lacking an unambiguous match to a single V gene segment were excluded. An earlier analysis of 587 of the donors classified V segments as functional when productive rearrangements were above 56.7% and as segregating when the standard deviation between donors was above 5%. A statistical classification framework was built to diagnose cytomegalovirus status from the catalog of TCR beta chain sequences. V and J gene assignment, in a later analysis, came from comparing TCR nucleotide sequences with IMGT/GENE-DB human TR gene sequences. Using the TCRdist pipeline, a later analysis assigned CDR3 sequences along with most-parsimonious VDJ recombination scenarios. In a later analysis, each TCR beta chain was defined by its CDR3 amino acid sequence together with its V-gene family, and reads lacking a unique V-gene family were excluded. To address suspected cross-contamination and a sequencing artifact, a later analysis removed over 500 highly shared, low-generation-probability nucleotide sequences. In a later analysis, a clonal expansion index for each public chain was calculated from normalized within-repertoire ranks of inferred template counts. Generation probabilities in a later analysis came from a VDJ recombination model fitted to out-of-frame rearrangements, and those results were checked against IGoR. In a later analysis, TCR-TCR, TCR-HLA and TCR-CMV co-occurrence was scored with hypergeometric tests, and a repertoire-size bias correction was applied to TCR pairs. False discovery rates were estimated in a later analysis by permuting HLA or CMV assignments 20 times. In a later analysis, co-occurring TCRs were grouped with DBSCAN, and TCRdist sequence similarity was added when clustering was performed within HLA-allele-positive subsets. For co-occurrence clustering, repertoires with fewer than 30,000 or more than 120,000 public chains were excluded, along with five repertoires with anomalous nucleotide sharing. The table comes from immuneACCESS by way of TCRdb, which keeps in-frame sequences with V and J called. Part of the clones is missing from these tables; in studies checked, under half for an unresolved V gene and the rest for unknown reasons. Clone size and the V and J calls come from that table; the DNA yielded D and trimming. A total of about 130,000 clones appear in this sample, over 50% of them only once. Of the sample, approximately 1.6% falls within the top ten clones.

This clone appeared a few times. Its antigen is not yet known. Per-base qualities were not stored, and no clone one base away is much larger. The full study reports these points: Presence/absence analyses assumed roughly uniform sequencing depth across donors, an assumption that may not hold. The sequencing pipeline was judged likely to have produced a cluster of highly shared sequence variants as a technical artifact. Broadly in line with IMGT annotations, most TCR beta V segments showed up in productive rearrangements about 87% or about 30% of the time in an earlier analysis of a few hundred of the donors. According to a later genetic analysis, donors in an Asian-associated ancestry cluster had fewer N-insertions in productive TCRs than the approximately 630-donor mean. Because HLA typing was missing for some donors at each locus, association tests included only the typed subset. Most CMV-associated TCR beta chains appeared to be HLA-restricted in a later analysis, and the HLA associations seemed to be driven largely by CMV exposure. Compared with equally common non-associated chains, HLA-associated TCR beta chains in a later analysis were more clonally expanded and had lower generation probabilities. Three of the identified cytomegalovirus-associated TCR beta chains were confirmed in vitro to be specific for cytomegalovirus antigens. Because the 87-base-pair reads could not distinguish some IMGT-functional V segments, including TRBV6-2 and TRBV6-3, those segments were excluded. According to a later analysis, TCR association rates differed among HLA loci, with DRB1 alleles showing the most associated TCRs and HLA-C alleles showing the fewest. Specific HLA alleles were associated with over 15,000 TCR beta sequences at a false discovery rate of 0.05 in a later analysis. Correlated functional status among segregating V segments might reflect linkage disequilibrium, but an unknown experimental factor could not be ruled out. The classifier was reported to diagnose cytomegalovirus status with high specificity and sensitivity in both the original cohort and the validation cohort. The earlier analysis of about 600 of the donors excluded some 16 rarely observed V segments, including chromosome 9 orphons, because counts were too low. In a later genetic analysis, a missense DCLRE1C variant was associated with V-gene and J-gene trimming of TCR beta chains, and the association was replicated in an independent cohort. A total of around 150 TCR beta chains were listed by the study as associated with cytomegalovirus. The authors suggested that the approach could potentially be generalized to other disease states and immunological phenotypes. The only immune exposure information available for the cohort was CMV serostatus. A later analysis reported that several top co-occurrence clusters appeared linked to parvovirus B19, influenza, CMV and Epstein-Barr virus. When HLA alleles, especially DR and DQ, strongly co-occurred, attributing TCR associations to individual alleles was difficult. While some public TCRs were present in many individuals, most TCR sequences turned up only very rarely across donors. This cohort had only TCR beta chains sequenced, and the lack of alpha or paired-chain data limited which features could be detected. A further reported finding was that TCR beta sequences accurately predicted the HLA-A and HLA-B alleles for most subjects in the first cohort.

The origin of this receptor is a human donor in good health. The sequencing sample was made of PBMCs. The chain links TRBV7-9 with TRBJ2-1, and possibly TRBD2, on 5 matching bases. The CDR3 protein sequence reads: CASSSYSEDLNNEQFF. The DNA sequence reads TGTGCCAGCAGTTCCTATAGCGAAGATCTAAACAATGAGCAGTTCTTC.